The entry that follows covers one T cell receptor (beta chain) sequence. Trimming took 4 bases from V and 2 from J; bases not matched to a gene: 6. The CDR3 is 15 residues long. Germline CDR1 reads LGHDT; CDR2 reads YNNKEL (reference sequence). Using immunoSEQ multiplex PCR, the repertoire was profiled, and TCRdb retains in-frame clones only, with some absent. The table has about 200,000 clones, about 85% seen once. The data stem from a study of blood T cell repertoires in COVID-19. The sequenced material came from peripheral blood. The TCR was taken from a man aged 55 to 69 with COVID-19, enrolled during active disease. The chain joins TRBV3-1 (or the pseudogene TRBV3-2) to TRBJ2-5; 8 nucleotides align to TRBD1. DNA of the CDR3: TGTGCCAGCAGCCCTACCGGGACAGGACAAGAGACCCAGTACTTC. Protein: CASSPTGTGQETQYF.